The clone carrying this TCR beta chain has only a few counts. Template material for TCR beta VDJ and CDR3 profiling consisted of genomic DNA. TCRdb used MiXCR to reprocess the reads, holding one entry per CDR3 protein. This sample has approximately 180,000 distinct CDR3 sequences; about half occur once, and the top ten carry 1.8%. CDR1 is LNHDA and CDR2 is SQIVND in the germline V gene (reference sequence). The CDR3 spans 12 residues. Deletions cut 3 bases from V and 7 bases from J, with 6 bases between. The data are from a study of CD8+CD57+ T cells in acquired aplastic anemia. It was patients with CD8+CD57+ cell expansion by flow cytometry who were chosen for sequencing. Each of the patients presented with severe acquired aplastic anemia.

The sample consisted of sorted CD4+, CD8+, or CD8+CD57+ T cells (not recorded which) from PBMCs. This clonotype was obtained from a human donor with aplastic anemia. This chain links TRBV19 with TRBJ2-2, with TRBD1 as a possible D gene (5 bases). For the CDR3, the DNA is TGTGCCAGTAGTATGACAGTCGGGGAGCTGTTTTTT. Protein sequence: CASSMTVGELFF.